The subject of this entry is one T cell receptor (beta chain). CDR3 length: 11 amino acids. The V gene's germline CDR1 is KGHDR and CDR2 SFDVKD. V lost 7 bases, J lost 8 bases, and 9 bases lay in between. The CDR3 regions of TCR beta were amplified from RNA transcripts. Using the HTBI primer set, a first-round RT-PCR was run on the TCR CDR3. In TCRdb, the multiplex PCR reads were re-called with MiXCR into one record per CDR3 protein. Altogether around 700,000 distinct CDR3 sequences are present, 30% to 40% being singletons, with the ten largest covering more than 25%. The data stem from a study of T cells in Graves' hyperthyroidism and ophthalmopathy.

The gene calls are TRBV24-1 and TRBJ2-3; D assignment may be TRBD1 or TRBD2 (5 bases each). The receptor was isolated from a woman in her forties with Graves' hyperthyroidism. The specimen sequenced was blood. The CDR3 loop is CATSGAGTQYF. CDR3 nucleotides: TGTGCCACCAGCGGGGCAGGTACGCAGTATTTT.